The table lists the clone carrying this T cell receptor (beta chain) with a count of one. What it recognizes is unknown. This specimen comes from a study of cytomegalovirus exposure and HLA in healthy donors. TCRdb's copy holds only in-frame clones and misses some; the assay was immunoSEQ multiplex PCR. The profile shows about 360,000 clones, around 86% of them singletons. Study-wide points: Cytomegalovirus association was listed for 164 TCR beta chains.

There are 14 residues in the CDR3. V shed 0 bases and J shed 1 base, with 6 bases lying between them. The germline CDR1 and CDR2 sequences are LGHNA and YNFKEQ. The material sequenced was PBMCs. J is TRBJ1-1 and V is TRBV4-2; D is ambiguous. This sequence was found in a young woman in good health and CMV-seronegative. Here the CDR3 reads CASSQDRSNTEAFF. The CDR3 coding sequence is TGTGCCAGCAGCCAAGATCGGTCGAACACTGAAGCTTTCTTT.